This TCR beta chain appears in the sequencing data of a study of CD8 T cells in ankylosing spondylitis. Study-wide results and caveats: Blood from ankylosing spondylitis patients appeared to carry a characteristic roughly eight-variant TCR beta motif. The authors found the disease-linked clones to be CD8+ and relatively rare in peripheral blood.

With molecular barcodes, quantitative 5'-RACE was used to make the TCR beta libraries. MiXCR, applied by TCRdb to the 5' RACE reads, yields one record per CDR3 protein. Here the sample spans 250,000 to 400,000 distinct CDR3 sequences, around 10% being singletons. V lost 5 bases, J lost 10 bases, and 9 bases lay in between. Germline CDR1 reads SEHNR; CDR2 reads FQNEAQ (reference sequence). This CDR3 spans 12 amino acids. This clonotype was observed at least ten times. Its antigen is as yet unknown. The TCR was taken from a female donor with ankylosing spondylitis or in good health (not recorded which). Specimen: blood, either unsorted or a sorted T cell fraction (not recorded which). The chain joins TRBV7-9 to TRBJ1-6; weak D call: TRBD1 (5 bases). CDR3 bases: TGTGCCAGCAGCCCAGGGAGGTCACCCCTCCACTTT. Translation gives CASSPGRSPLHF.